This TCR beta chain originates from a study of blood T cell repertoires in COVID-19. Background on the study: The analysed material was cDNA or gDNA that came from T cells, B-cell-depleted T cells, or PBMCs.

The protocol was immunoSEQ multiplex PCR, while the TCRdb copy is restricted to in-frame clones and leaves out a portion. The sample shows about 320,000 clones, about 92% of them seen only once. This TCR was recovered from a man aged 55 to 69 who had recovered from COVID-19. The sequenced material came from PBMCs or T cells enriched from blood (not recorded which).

CDR3 loop: CASSRGLAGEDTQYF. DNA for the CDR3: TGTGCCAGTAGTAGGGGACTAGCGGGAGAGGATACGCAGTATTTT. This rearrangement joins TRBV19 to TRBJ2-3, with 14 bases identical to TRBD2. Germline CDR1 LNHDA, CDR2 SQIVND (reference sequence). The ends lost 4 bases at V and 6 bases at J; junction bases unmatched: 3. CDR3 length equals 15 residues.